The clone carrying this T cell receptor beta chain was seen a few times. Its antigen is as yet unknown. The entry originates in a study of T cells after yellow fever vaccination. Study observations and caveats: Abundant clonotypes (contaminants from the bulk population) could be present in FACS-sorted repertoires. Detected again after the booster were most primary-vaccination clones, at approximately 96% CD4 and 88% CD8. The study found a weaker secondary response that peaked faster, day 5 versus 15.

Germline values: CDR1 SGHNT, CDR2 YYREEE (reference sequence). J was trimmed by 6 bases and V by 4 bases; bases with no gene match: 8. The CDR3 sequence is 15 residues long. The study made its TCR cDNA through 5'RACE template switching. That step introduced a universal primer site along with UMIs. TCRdb independently ran MiXCR on the 5' RACE reads; one entry per CDR3 protein. Of approximately 340,000 distinct CDR3 sequences listed, 8.5% to 10% were seen once; the top ten hold under 20%. The receptor was isolated from a man between 18 and 35 years old who received the YFV17D yellow fever vaccine. The specimen was PBMCs, collected on the day of the first yellow fever vaccination. J is TRBJ1-5 and V is TRBV5-4, with TRBD1 matching over 9 bases. Here the CDR3 DNA reads TGTGCCAGCAGCCTGGGACAGGGCGAAGGTCAGCCCCAGCATTTT. Translation gives CASSLGQGEGQPQHF.